These 23 T cell receptor beta chains were sequenced from one sample in a study of Graves' ophthalmopathy and Graves' hyperthyroidism. The authors amplified TCR beta CDR3 regions from RNA transcripts. Investigators did first-round RT-PCR with HTBI primers, then second-round multiplex PCR. MiXCR, run by TCRdb on the multiplex PCR reads, gives a single entry per CDR3 protein. The table records over a million distinct CDR3 sequences, 35% to 40% of them present only once. Sample: peripheral blood or thyroid tissue (not recorded which). The receptors were sampled from an adult man with Graves' hyperthyroidism.

This sequence joins TRBV7-2 and TRBJ2-7; D not certain. The CDR3 covers 14 residues. Germline V gene lookup returns CDR1 SGHTA and CDR2 FQGNSA. Trimming stripped 1 base from V and 2 bases from J, with 9 bases between. Here the CDR3 DNA reads TGTGCCAGCAGCTTAGACGGCTGGACCTACGAGCAGTACTTC. This translates into CASSLDGWTYEQYF.

About this clonotype: Being one base from a much bigger clone, this may be a read error. V usage is TRBV12-3 or TRBV12-4 and J usage is TRBJ1-1, with D possibly being TRBD1 (6 bases). Trimming pared 8 bases from V and 3 bases from J, leaving 16 bases between. The CDR3 is 14 residues long. The CDR3 loop reads CASGKTGRDTEAFF. Here the CDR3 DNA reads TGTGCCAGCGGCAAGACAGGCCGGGACACTGAAGCTTTCTTT.

The chain joins TRBV19 to TRBJ2-7; TRBD1 aligns across 7 bases. This CDR3 has 13 residues. Germline-derived CDR1 and CDR2 are LNHDA and SQIVND (reference sequence). After removal of 11 bases from V and 2 bases from J, the junction contained 9 bases not matched to a gene. The DNA of the CDR3 is TGTGCCTGGAGAGGCGACAGGGCCTACGAGCAGTACTTC. This encodes CAWRGDRAYEQYF.

The CDR3 DNA reads TGTGCCACCAGTGACCACCATACGGAGACCCAGTACTTC. Translating it yields CATSDHHTETQYF. The V and J genes are TRBV24-1 and TRBJ2-5; no clear D gene. The CDR3 extends over 13 amino acids. In germline, CDR1 is KGHDR, CDR2 SFDVKD. Trimming cost V 4 bases and J 5 bases, with 10 bases left between them.

The chain combines TRBV7-9 with TRBJ2-2; TRBD2 aligns across 10 bases. The CDR3 spans 17 residues. The germline V gene has CDR1 SEHNR and CDR2 FQNEAQ (reference sequence). V was clipped by 6 bases and J by 6 bases; unmatched bases: 13. Written as DNA, the CDR3 is TGTGCCAGCAGTCTTAAAGAGCGGGGGGGTCAAGCCGGGGAGCTGTTTTTT. Translation: CASSLKERGGQAGELFF.

With respect to this clonotype: The CDR3 does not close with the conserved phenylalanine or tryptophan, likely indicating a read error. The chain employs TRBV25-1 and TRBJ1-1, with 7 bases matching TRBD1. The germline CDR1 and CDR2 sequences are MGHDK and SYGVNS. Trimming cost V 4 bases and J 6 bases; bases outside gene matches: 14. The CDR3 is 16 amino acids. The CDR3 loop reads CASSGRQGGIPAEAFL. The DNA of the CDR3 is TGTGCCAGCAGTGGGAGACAGGGAGGGATCCCAGCTGAAGCTTTCCTT.

J is TRBJ1-6 and V is TRBV10-3; 8 nucleotides align to TRBD1. The germline CDR1 and CDR2 sequences are ENHRY and SYGVKD. There are 15 residues in the CDR3. Trimming cost V 8 bases and J 5 bases; bases outside gene matches: 8. The CDR3 sequence: CAIGEDRGHNSPLHF. DNA of the CDR3: TGTGCCATCGGAGAAGACAGGGGTCATAATTCACCCCTCCACTTT.

J is TRBJ1-5 and V is TRBV7-8; D is ambiguous. V dropped 6 bases and J dropped 3 bases, with 12 bases sitting between them. The CDR3 is 14 amino acids. Germline-derived CDR1 and CDR2 are SGHVS and FQNEAQ. The DNA for the CDR3 is TGTGCCAGCAGTGCGGACGGACTCAATCAGCCCCAGCATTTT. Amino acid sequence: CASSADGLNQPQHF.

This clonotype came up many times. This sequence joins TRBV19 and TRBJ1-2; TRBD1 matches 7 bases. The germline CDR1 and CDR2 sequences are LNHDA and SQIVND (reference sequence). J gave up 8 bases and V 0 bases, and 9 bases lay outside the gene matches. The CDR3 is 15 amino acids. The CDR3 sequence: CASSIDQGGFGGYTF. The CDR3 coding sequence is TGTGCCAGTAGTATAGATCAAGGGGGCTTTGGCGGCTACACCTTC.

J is TRBJ1-3 and V is TRBV29-1, with 9 bases aligning to TRBD1. Germline lookup yields CDR1 SQVTM and CDR2 ANQGSEA. Trimming took 7 bases from V and 2 from J; bases not matched to a gene: 9. The CDR3 spans 15 residues. The CDR3 DNA sequence: TGCAGCGCCTACAGGGGGCGAGGCACTGGAAACACCATATATTTT. Encoded protein: CSAYRGRGTGNTIYF. The entire variable domain, with the rest obtained from reference TRBV29-1 and TRBJ1-3, is as follows: SAVISQKPSRDICQRGTSLTIQCQVDSQVTMMFWYRQQPGQSLTLIATANQGSEATYESGFVIDKFPISRPNLTFSTLTVSNMSPEDSSIYLCSAYRGRGTGNTIYFGEGSWLTVV.

The rearrangement uses TRBV15 and TRBJ2-7, with unresolved D. Germline V gene sequence: CDR1 LNHNV, CDR2 YYDKDF (reference sequence). Trimming left V 0 bases short and J 5 bases short, with 14 bases between. CDR3 length: 15 residues. CDR3 amino acids: CATSRDAELTNEQYF. DNA for the CDR3: TGTGCCACCAGCAGAGATGCAGAACTCACCAACGAGCAGTACTTC.

The CDR3 DNA reads as TGTGCCAGCAGTCGGACCGCCGAGCAGTACTTC. Amino acid sequence: CASSRTAEQYF. The rearrangement joins TRBV28 to TRBJ2-7; D is undetermined. Germline-derived CDR1 and CDR2 are MDHEN and SYDVKM. Trimming removed 5 bases from V and 6 bases from J, with 8 bases in between. The CDR3 sequence is 11 residues long.

This clonotype was picked up many times. This sequence joins TRBV5-1 and TRBJ1-2; D is uncertain. Trimming shortened V by 4 bases and J by 3 bases, and 10 bases separated the two germline ends. Germline V gene sequence: CDR1 SGHRS, CDR2 YFSETQ. The CDR3 runs 13 residues. The CDR3, as DNA: TGCGCCAGCAGCAAGAACCGGGACTATGGCTACACCTTC. Amino acids: CASSKNRDYGYTF.

V gene TRBV4-1 combines with J gene TRBJ2-2; no firm D call. CDR1 is MGHRA and CDR2 is YSYEKL in the germline V gene. The CDR3 has 14 residues. Deletions cut 2 bases from V and 8 bases from J, with 12 bases between. The CDR3, as DNA: TGCGCCAGCAGCCAAAGTTTGGGCAGAGGGGAGCTGTTTTTT. It yields the protein CASSQSLGRGELFF.

Remarks on this clonotype: A much more abundant neighbour one base away suggests this may be a read error. This chain links TRBV10-3 with TRBJ2-5, with 7 positions matching TRBD2. With 10 bases clipped from V and 3 bases from J, the junction kept 8 bases outside the gene matches. CDR3 length: 13 amino acids. The germline CDR1 and CDR2 sequences are ENHRY and SYGVKD. As DNA, the CDR3 is TGTGCCAGCAGCGGGGCTCCCAAAGAGACCCAGTACTTC. Its translation: CASSGAPKETQYF.

The table lists this clonotype with many counts. The chain uses TRBV19 and TRBJ1-2; the D is unclear. The CDR3 spans 14 residues. Germline CDR1 and CDR2: LNHDA and SQIVND (reference sequence). V was pared by 5 bases and J by 8 bases, with 18 bases between. In DNA, the CDR3 is TGTGCCAGTAGTTCATCTCTACCATTCGAGGGCTACACCTTC. It is translated as CASSSSLPFEGYTF.

This clonotype was seen ten or more times. The genes are TRBV9 and TRBJ2-5, with a weak D call TRBD1 (6 bases). V lost 0 bases to trimming and J lost 5 bases, with 11 bases between them. The CDR3 covers 14 residues. The germline gives CDR1 SGDLS, CDR2 YYNGEE. CDR3 in amino acids: CASSVANREETQYF. The CDR3 bases are TGTGCCAGCAGCGTAGCCAACAGGGAGGAGACCCAGTACTTC.

In this sample, this clonotype turned up a few times. In DNA, the CDR3 is TGCAGCGTTGATAGTGCAGTCTGGGAAGAGACCCAGTACTTC. Translating gives CSVDSAVWEETQYF. This sequence joins TRBV29-1 and TRBJ2-5; no clear D. CDR3 size: 14 residues. Germline-derived CDR1 and CDR2 are SQVTM and ANQGSEA. Trimming shortened V by 3 bases and J by 3 bases, and 14 bases separated the two germline ends.

The rearrangement uses TRBV4-1 and TRBJ2-7; 9 positions agree with TRBD1. The CDR3 runs 15 residues. Germline CDR1 is MGHRA and CDR2 is YSYEKL. Trimming took 1 base from V and 4 from J; bases not matched to a gene: 5. The CDR3 region is CASSQVGTGQYEQYF. The CDR3 DNA sequence: TGCGCCAGCAGCCAAGTTGGGACAGGGCAATACGAGCAGTACTTC.

In this sample, this clonotype turned up a few times. A much larger clone differs by one base, so this may be a read error. The chain employs TRBV5-6 and TRBJ1-1; 7 bases fit TRBD1. V shed 0 bases, J shed 0 bases, and the junction held 8 bases outside the gene matches. CDR1 is SGHDT and CDR2 is YYEEEE in the germline V gene. This CDR3 comprises 17 residues. CDR3 residues: CASSLAFQGVLNTEAFF. CDR3 in DNA: TGTGCCAGCAGCTTGGCCTTCCAGGGGGTCTTGAACACTGAAGCTTTCTTT. Full variable domain (outside the CDR3, taken from reference TRBV5-6 and TRBJ1-1): DAGVTQSPTHLIKTRGQQVTLRCSPKSGHDTVSWYQQALGQGPQFIFQYYEEEERQRGNFPDRFSGHQFPNYSSELNVNALLLGDSALYLCASSLAFQGVLNTEAFFGQGTRLTVV.

Ten or more counts support this clonotype. The chain uses TRBV4-3 and TRBJ1-4; D ambiguous. The germline gives CDR1 LGHNA, CDR2 YSLEER. This CDR3 contains 16 residues. V gave up 0 bases and J gave up 3 bases, with 11 bases separating them. The CDR3 loop is CASSQDRRVANEKLFF. The CDR3 DNA is TGCGCCAGCAGCCAAGATCGACGGGTGGCTAATGAAAAACTGTTTTTT.

Note on this clonotype: Compared with germline, one end of the junction differs, possibly owing to a read error. This sequence joins TRBV9 and TRBJ1-1, with D unresolved. This CDR3 contains 16 residues. CDR1 SGDLS and CDR2 YYNGEE come from the germline V gene. The chain's CDR3 is CASSVSGLALNTEAFF. As DNA, the CDR3 is TGTGCCAGCAGCGTTAGCGGGTTGGCCTTGAATACTGAAGCTTTCTTC. Based on the CDR3 plus reference TRBV9 and TRBJ1-1, the full variable domain is DSGVTQTPKHLITATGQRVTLRCSPRSGDLSVYWYQQSLDQGLQFLIQYYNGEERAKGNILERFSAQQFPDLHSELNLSSLELGDSALYFCASSVSGLALNTEAFFGQGTRLTVV.

As for this clonotype: This may come from a read error, since a much larger clone is one base off. The gene calls are TRBV7-2 and TRBJ2-7; D could derive from TRBD1 or TRBD2 (5 bases each). This CDR3 spans 14 amino acids. Germline assignment: CDR1 SGHTA and CDR2 FQGNSA. CDR3 nucleotide sequence: TGTGCCAGTAGTATTCGGGACGGAACTTACGGGCAGTACTTC. Translating it yields CASSIRDGTYGQYF.